This is a list of T cell receptor beta chains from one sample in a study of glioma-infiltrating T cells after dendritic cell vaccination. Sequencing was performed with immunoSEQ multiplex PCR; in TCRdb, only in-frame clones are kept and a portion is missing. Of some 99,000 clones in the sample, around 80% were seen once. Source: blood, taken after dendritic cell vaccination. All receptors come from a human donor with glioblastoma. Both conserved end residues are part of each CDR3. D genes are given only for firm matches. The size entry is marked missing in some rows and otherwise reads once, few, many or a size class.

v_gene	abundance	d_gene	j_gene	CDR3aa	CDR3nt
TRBV27	NA	NA	TRBJ2-7	CASSKKITGRSYEQYF	TGTGCCAGCAGTAAAAAAATAACAGGTCGCTCCTACGAGCAGTACTTC
TRBV10-2	NA	TRBD1	TRBJ1-1	CASSESIHRTGQVIAFF	TGCGCCAGCAGTGAGTCGATTCACAGGACAGGGCAAGTAATTGCTTTCTTT
TRBV5-4	NA	TRBD1	TRBJ1-2	CASSQDRAYGYTF	TGTGCCAGCAGCCAGGACAGGGCCTATGGCTACACCTTC
TRBV10-2	NA	NA	TRBJ1-5	CASSEQSGGQPQHF	TGCGCCAGCAGTGAGCAGTCGGGGGGGCAGCCCCAGCATTTT
TRBV28	NA	NA	TRBJ1-1	CASEGRPATEAFF	TGTGCCAGTGAGGGGAGGCCGGCCACTGAAGCTTTCTTT
TRBV7-7	NA	TRBD2	TRBJ2-5	CASSPGGGQETQYF	TGTGCTAGCAGCCCTGGGGGGGGCCAAGAGACCCAGTACTTC
TRBV2	NA	NA	TRBJ1-5	CASSRTQGYQPQHF	TGTGCCAGCAGTAGAACACAGGGCTATCAGCCCCAGCATTTT
TRBV9	NA	NA	TRBJ1-3	CASSRGNSGNTIYF	TGTGCCAGCAGCCGAGGCAACTCTGGAAACACCATATATTTT
TRBV19	NA	TRBD2	TRBJ2-2	CASSIEIRTSGGAATGELFF	TGTGCCAGTAGTATAGAGATACGGACTAGCGGGGGGGCGGCGACCGGGGAGCTGTTTTTT
TRBV6-1	NA	TRBD2	TRBJ2-7	CASSELTSGGAREQYF	TGTGCCAGCAGTGAATTGACTAGCGGGGGGGCAAGGGAGCAGTACTTC
TRBV4-1	NA	NA	TRBJ1-4	CASSQARDIANRKLFF	TGCGCCAGCAGCCAAGCCCGGGACATAGCAAACCGAAAACTGTTTTTT
TRBV2	NA	TRBD1	TRBJ1-2	CASSAGGYGYTF	TGTGCCAGCAGTGCAGGGGGCTATGGCTACACCTTC
TRBV6-1	NA	NA	TRBJ2-7	CASSEFRRVNPYEQYF	TGTGCCAGCAGTGAGTTCCGGCGGGTGAATCCCTACGAGCAGTACTTC
TRBV7-2	once	NA	TRBJ1-2	CASSLWGGGNYGYTF	TGTGCCAGCAGCTTATGGGGGGGAGGAAACTATGGCTACACCTTC
TRBV19	NA	TRBD2	TRBJ2-2	CASYPWGREVHTGELFF	TGTGCCAGTTACCCCTGGGGGAGGGAGGTGCACACCGGGGAGCTGTTTTTT
TRBV6-5	NA	NA	TRBJ2-2	CASRLDSLNTGELFF	TGTGCCAGCAGGCTCGACAGCCTTAACACCGGGGAGCTGTTTTTT
TRBV2	NA	TRBD1	TRBJ2-4	CASSEGTGEAGKNIQYF	TGTGCCAGCAGTGAAGGGACAGGGGAGGCGGGCAAAAACATTCAGTACTTC
TRBV11-3	NA	NA	TRBJ2-7	CASSKTAGYEQYF	TGTGCCAGCAGCAAGACCGCAGGGTACGAGCAGTACTTC
TRBV6-6	NA	NA	TRBJ2-5	CASSYAAGAWETQYF	TGTGCCAGCAGTTACGCTGCAGGGGCTTGGGAGACCCAGTACTTC
TRBV5-1	NA	TRBD2	TRBJ2-5	CASSTGLDETQYF	TGCGCCAGCAGCACGGGACTAGATGAGACCCAGTACTTC
TRBV4-1	NA	TRBD1	TRBJ1-2	CASSEPGTGYGYTF	TGCGCCAGCAGCGAGCCCGGGACAGGGTATGGCTACACCTTC
TRBV5-5	few	NA	TRBJ1-1	CASSLPTAFYTEAFF	TGTGCCAGCAGCTTGCCAACTGCCTTTTACACTGAAGCTTTCTTT
TRBV9	few	NA	TRBJ2-3	CASSVGEDTQYF	TGTGCCAGCAGCGTAGGAGAGGATACGCAGTATTTT
TRBV7-9	NA	TRBD1	TRBJ1-1	CASSPIGTGGEAFF	TGTGCCAGCAGCCCGATAGGGACAGGGGGTGAAGCTTTCTTT
TRBV5-1	NA	NA	TRBJ1-4	CASSSRPGGGYEKLFF	TGCGCCAGCAGCTCGAGACCCGGAGGAGGGTACGAAAAACTGTTTTTT
TRBV15	NA	TRBD1	TRBJ1-1	CATSARGRGAFF	TGTGCCACCAGCGCCAGGGGGCGCGGAGCTTTCTTT
TRBV7-9	NA	NA	TRBJ1-2	CASTDRASGYTF	TGTGCCAGCACCGATCGAGCGAGTGGCTACACCTTC
TRBV5-1	NA	TRBD1	TRBJ1-1	CASSRQGGGTEAFF	TGCGCCAGCAGCAGACAGGGTGGGGGCACTGAAGCTTTCTTT
TRBV7-8	NA	NA	TRBJ2-1	CAAGAGLWNEQFF	TGTGCTGCGGGGGCAGGGTTATGGAATGAGCAGTTCTTC
TRBV2	NA	NA	TRBJ2-5	CASTLGRRETQYF	TGTGCCAGTACTCTAGGGAGGAGGGAGACCCAGTACTTC
TRBV28	NA	NA	TRBJ1-3	CASSFRLPHRLLGNTIYF	TGTGCCAGCAGTTTTCGCCTTCCCCACAGGTTACTTGGAAACACCATATATTTT
TRBV9	NA	NA	TRBJ1-1	CASSPRALLNTEAFF	TGTGCCAGCAGCCCTCGAGCGCTTTTGAACACTGAAGCTTTCTTT
TRBV28	NA	TRBD1	TRBJ1-2	CASSRRRGHTF	TGTGCCAGCAGTCGACGAAGGGGGCACACCTTC
TRBV11-2	NA	NA	TRBJ2-7	CASREEHYEQYF	TGTGCCAGCAGAGAAGAGCACTACGAGCAGTACTTC
TRBV6-1	NA	NA	TRBJ1-4	CASTLDRQNEKLFF	TGTGCCAGCACCCTAGACAGGCAGAATGAAAAACTGTTTTTT
TRBV29-1	NA	TRBD1	TRBJ2-1	CSVRTGSHNEQFF	TGCAGCGTCCGGACAGGGTCCCACAATGAGCAGTTCTTC
TRBV5-4	NA	NA	TRBJ2-1	CASSYDLDIINEQFF	TGTGCCAGCAGCTATGACCTTGACATAATCAATGAGCAGTTCTTC
TRBV19	NA	TRBD1	TRBJ2-7	CASSPTSLTGTYEQYF	TGTGCCAGTAGTCCCACGTCTTTGACAGGGACCTACGAGCAGTACTTC
TRBV27	NA	TRBD1	TRBJ2-7	CASSSHGTGASYEQYF	TGTGCCAGCAGTTCGCACGGGACAGGAGCATCCTACGAGCAGTACTTC